Given below is one TCR beta chain in context. The V segment lost 0 bases and the J segment 5 bases; nucleotides outside the gene matches: 11. The germline CDR1 and CDR2 sequences are GTSNPN and SVGIG (reference sequence). This CDR3 is 17 amino acids long. The source of the sample is a study of radiotherapy plus CTLA-4 blockade in lung cancer. Clones were sequenced by immunoSEQ multiplex PCR, and TCRdb holds only the in-frame ones, with some missing. The sample contains tens of thousands of clones, around nine tenths of which appear only once. This TCR came from a human donor with non-small cell lung cancer who had stable disease on radiotherapy plus ipilimumab. The source was peripheral blood, collected from a patient treated with radiotherapy plus ipilimumab. The chain is built from TRBV30 and TRBJ2-7, with TRBD2 identical over 12 bases. The CDR3 DNA is TGTGCCTGGAGTGTAGCCGTGACTAGCGGGAGTACACACGAGCAGTACTTC. Its protein is CAWSVAVTSGSTHEQYF.